Listed below are T cell receptor beta chains from one sample, sequenced in a study of cytomegalovirus exposure and HLA in healthy donors. Measured with immunoSEQ multiplex PCR; TCRdb has only the in-frame clones, and not every one. Of more than 120,000 clones in the sample, 82% are singletons; the top ten hold less than 3%. The sequenced sample was PBMCs. The receptors were sampled from a male donor in good health and CMV-seronegative. CDR3s include the opening cysteine and the closing phenylalanine or tryptophan. Fields, in order: CDR3 protein, J gene, D gene, V gene. A D gene is named only where the DNA matches it firmly.

cdr3_aa: CASTSPVGGDEQYF; j_call: TRBJ2-7; d_call: -; v_call: TRBV25-1
cdr3_aa: CASSHSELAGEQYF; j_call: TRBJ2-7; d_call: TRBD2; v_call: TRBV4-3
cdr3_aa: CASRWTGTATGELFF; j_call: TRBJ2-2; d_call: TRBD1; v_call: TRBV2
cdr3_aa: CASSPRNRANTEAFF; j_call: TRBJ1-1; d_call: -; v_call: TRBV23-1
cdr3_aa: CASRSSGSVHEQYF; j_call: TRBJ2-7; d_call: TRBD2; v_call: TRBV28
cdr3_aa: CASRTGGETQYF; j_call: TRBJ2-5; d_call: TRBD2; v_call: TRBV25-1
cdr3_aa: CASSARDKNTGELFF; j_call: TRBJ2-2; d_call: -; v_call: TRBV7-8
cdr3_aa: CAIRFEESSYEQYF; j_call: TRBJ2-7; d_call: -; v_call: TRBV10-3
cdr3_aa: CASSQGYEQYF; j_call: -; d_call: -; v_call: TRBV2
cdr3_aa: CASSLVQGVGSEQFF; j_call: TRBJ2-1; d_call: TRBD1; v_call: TRBV5-4
cdr3_aa: CASKSLGADEQYF; j_call: TRBJ2-7; d_call: -; v_call: TRBV5-1
cdr3_aa: CSVGDREHRETQYF; j_call: TRBJ2-5; d_call: TRBD1; v_call: TRBV29-1
cdr3_aa: CASSLMTQGDGYTF; j_call: TRBJ1-2; d_call: TRBD1; v_call: TRBV9
cdr3_aa: CASSPPFSGMYEQYF; j_call: -; d_call: TRBD2; v_call: TRBV7-6
cdr3_aa: CSGRGRLVGSYGQYF; j_call: TRBJ2-3; d_call: -; v_call: TRBV29-1
cdr3_aa: CASSLSGTGGEKLFF; j_call: TRBJ1-4; d_call: TRBD1; v_call: TRBV27
cdr3_aa: CASSLRGRESGIVETQYF; j_call: TRBJ2-5; d_call: -; v_call: TRBV11-2
cdr3_aa: CASSSRLLSSYEQYF; j_call: TRBJ2-7; d_call: -; v_call: TRBV21-1
cdr3_aa: CAWNSYGYTF; j_call: TRBJ1-2; d_call: -; v_call: TRBV30
cdr3_aa: CASSIGQGEYLGTGEQYF; j_call: TRBJ2-7; d_call: TRBD1; v_call: TRBV7-9
cdr3_aa: CASSYTSSMDEQFF; j_call: TRBJ2-1; d_call: -; v_call: TRBV6-6
cdr3_aa: CASSPTGLGYGYTF; j_call: TRBJ1-2; d_call: -; v_call: TRBV27
cdr3_aa: CASSLRGWRDRGGESQYF; j_call: TRBJ2-5; d_call: TRBD1; v_call: TRBV28
cdr3_aa: CAWSRDIYEQYF; j_call: TRBJ2-7; d_call: -; v_call: TRBV30
cdr3_aa: CASRPSSGTGGYEQYF; j_call: TRBJ2-7; d_call: TRBD1; v_call: TRBV19
cdr3_aa: CASSREVAYTEAFF; j_call: TRBJ1-1; d_call: -; v_call: TRBV5-5
cdr3_aa: CSVEGGRALRAEAFF; j_call: TRBJ1-1; d_call: -; v_call: TRBV29-1
cdr3_aa: CSVGSGGRPGELFF; j_call: TRBJ2-2; d_call: TRBD1; v_call: TRBV29-1
cdr3_aa: CASSTQGGPSTDTQYF; j_call: TRBJ2-3; d_call: -; v_call: TRBV19
cdr3_aa: CASSSGVIYGYTF; j_call: TRBJ1-2; d_call: -; v_call: TRBV7-9
cdr3_aa: CASSTATGQGRVGYTF; j_call: TRBJ1-2; d_call: TRBD1; v_call: TRBV19
cdr3_aa: CASSQDRTDPLSPQHF; j_call: TRBJ1-5; d_call: -; v_call: TRBV4-3
cdr3_aa: CASPAGQGDYGYTF; j_call: TRBJ1-2; d_call: TRBD1; v_call: TRBV2
cdr3_aa: CASSQDLVGTGGYGYTF; j_call: TRBJ1-2; d_call: TRBD1; v_call: TRBV4-3
cdr3_aa: CASSLGLTEVGKLFF; j_call: TRBJ1-4; d_call: -; v_call: TRBV7-9
cdr3_aa: CASSTQGYDEQFF; j_call: TRBJ2-1; d_call: -; v_call: TRBV5-4
cdr3_aa: CASSLLLAGSYEQYF; j_call: TRBJ2-7; d_call: -; v_call: TRBV11-2
cdr3_aa: CASSLDSSYEQYF; j_call: TRBJ2-7; d_call: -; v_call: TRBV27
cdr3_aa: CASSLGGELQPQHF; j_call: TRBJ1-5; d_call: -; v_call: TRBV7-6
cdr3_aa: CASSQNRGRAKNIQYF; j_call: TRBJ2-4; d_call: TRBD1; v_call: TRBV4-1
cdr3_aa: CASSLAAGAGGPDTQYF; j_call: TRBJ2-3; d_call: TRBD2; v_call: TRBV5-4
cdr3_aa: CASSLLQGNEKLFF; j_call: TRBJ1-4; d_call: TRBD1; v_call: TRBV5-1
cdr3_aa: CAWSTVVQGMFGYTF; j_call: TRBJ1-2; d_call: TRBD1; v_call: TRBV30
cdr3_aa: CASSPGLSGRVDTQYF; j_call: TRBJ2-3; d_call: TRBD2; v_call: TRBV18